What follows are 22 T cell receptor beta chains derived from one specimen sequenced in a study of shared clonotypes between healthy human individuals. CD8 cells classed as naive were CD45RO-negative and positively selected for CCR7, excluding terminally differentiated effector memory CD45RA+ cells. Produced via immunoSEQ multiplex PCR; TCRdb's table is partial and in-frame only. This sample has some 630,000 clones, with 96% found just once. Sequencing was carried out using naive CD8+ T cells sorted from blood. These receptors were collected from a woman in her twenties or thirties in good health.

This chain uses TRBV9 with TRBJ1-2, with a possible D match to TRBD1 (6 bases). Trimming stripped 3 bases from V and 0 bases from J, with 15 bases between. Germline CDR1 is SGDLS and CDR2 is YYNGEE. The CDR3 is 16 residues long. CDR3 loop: CASSGTDRKANYGYTF. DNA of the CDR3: TGTGCCAGCAGCGGGACAGATCGTAAAGCTAACTATGGCTACACCTTC.

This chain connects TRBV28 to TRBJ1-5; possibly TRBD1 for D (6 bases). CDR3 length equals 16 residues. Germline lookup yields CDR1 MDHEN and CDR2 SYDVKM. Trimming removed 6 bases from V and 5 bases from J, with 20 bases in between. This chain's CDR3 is CASRLRDWGQDQPQHF. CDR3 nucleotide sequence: TGTGCCAGCAGACTCCGGGACTGGGGGCAAGATCAGCCCCAGCATTTT.

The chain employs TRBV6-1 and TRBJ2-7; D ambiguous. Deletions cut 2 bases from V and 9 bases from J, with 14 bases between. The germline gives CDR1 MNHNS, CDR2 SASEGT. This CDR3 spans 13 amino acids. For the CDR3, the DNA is TGTGCCAGCAGTGAATTGGCGTTGGCAGGGCAGTACTTC. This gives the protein CASSELALAGQYF.

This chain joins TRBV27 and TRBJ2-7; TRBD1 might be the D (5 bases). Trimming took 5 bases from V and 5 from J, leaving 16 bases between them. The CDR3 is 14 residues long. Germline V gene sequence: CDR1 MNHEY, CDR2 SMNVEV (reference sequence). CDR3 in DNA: TGTGCCAGCAGTCCCCGACAGAATACCCACGAGCAGTACTTC. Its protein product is CASSPRQNTHEQYF.

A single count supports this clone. CDR3 loop: CASRQGGQITDTQYF. CDR3 DNA sequence: TGTGCCAGCCGGCAGGGGGGACAGATCACAGATACGCAGTATTTT. The chain is built from TRBV6-6 and TRBJ2-3, with D perhaps TRBD1 (7 bases). Germline CDR1 MNHNY, CDR2 SVGAGI (reference sequence). V was trimmed by 8 bases and J by 2 bases, leaving 17 bases between them. The CDR3 runs to 15 residues.

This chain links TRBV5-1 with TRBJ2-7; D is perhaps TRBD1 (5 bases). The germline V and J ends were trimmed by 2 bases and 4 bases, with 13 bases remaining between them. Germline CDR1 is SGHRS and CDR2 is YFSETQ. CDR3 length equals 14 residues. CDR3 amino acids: CASSFRQGKYEQYF. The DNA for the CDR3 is TGCGCCAGCAGCTTCCGGCAGGGCAAATACGAGCAGTACTTC. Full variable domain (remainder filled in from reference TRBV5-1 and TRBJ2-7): KAGVTQTPRYLIKTRGQQVTLSCSPISGHRSVSWYQQTPGQGLQFLFEYFSETQRNKGNFPGRFSGRQFSNSRSEMNVSTLELGDSALYLCASSFRQGKYEQYFGPGTRLTVT.

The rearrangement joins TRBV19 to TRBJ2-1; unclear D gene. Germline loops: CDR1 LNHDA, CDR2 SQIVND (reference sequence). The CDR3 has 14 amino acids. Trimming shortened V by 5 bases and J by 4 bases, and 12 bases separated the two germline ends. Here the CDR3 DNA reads TGTGCCAGTAGTCCTGCCGCGTTTTACAATGAGCAGTTCTTC. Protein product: CASSPAAFYNEQFF.

CDR3: CASSLGGYNQPQHF. CDR3 in DNA: TGTGCCAGCAGCTTGGGAGGGTACAATCAGCCCCAGCATTTT. V gene TRBV5-8 combines with J gene TRBJ1-5; no clear D. The V gene lost 0 bases and the J gene lost 3 bases, with 7 bases spanning the gap. Germline V gene data show CDR1 as SGHTS and CDR2 as YDEGEE. The CDR3 totals 14 residues. The full variable domain, in which reference TRBV5-8 and TRBJ1-5 provide the parts outside the CDR3, is EAGVTQSPTHLIKTRGQQATLRCSPISGHTSVYWYQQALGLGLQFLLWYDEGEERNRGNFPPRFSGRQFPNYSSELNVNALELEDSALYLCASSLGGYNQPQHFGDGTRLSIL.

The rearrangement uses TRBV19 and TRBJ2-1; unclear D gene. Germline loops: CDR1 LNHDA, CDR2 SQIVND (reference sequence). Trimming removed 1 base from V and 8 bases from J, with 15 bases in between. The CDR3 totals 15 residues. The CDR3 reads CASSIVSGLRDEQFF. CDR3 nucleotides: TGTGCCAGTAGTATAGTATCTGGCCTACGGGATGAGCAGTTCTTC.

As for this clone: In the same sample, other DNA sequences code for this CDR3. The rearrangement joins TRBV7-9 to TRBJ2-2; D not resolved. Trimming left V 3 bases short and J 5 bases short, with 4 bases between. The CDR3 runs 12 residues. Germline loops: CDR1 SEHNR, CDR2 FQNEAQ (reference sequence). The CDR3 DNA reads TGTGCCAGCAGCTTTGGGACCGGGGAGCTGTTTTTT. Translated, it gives CASSFGTGELFF.

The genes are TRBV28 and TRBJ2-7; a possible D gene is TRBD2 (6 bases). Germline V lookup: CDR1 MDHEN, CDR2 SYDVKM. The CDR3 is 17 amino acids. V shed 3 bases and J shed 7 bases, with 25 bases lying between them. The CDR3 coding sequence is TGTGCCAGCAGTTTTCCCGCACTCGCGGGACGGCCCCCGGAGCAGTACTTC. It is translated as CASSFPALAGRPPEQYF.

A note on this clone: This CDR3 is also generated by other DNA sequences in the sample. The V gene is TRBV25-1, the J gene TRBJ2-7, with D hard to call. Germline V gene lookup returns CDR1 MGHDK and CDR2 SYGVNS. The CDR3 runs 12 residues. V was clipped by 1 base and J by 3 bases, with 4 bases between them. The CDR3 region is CASSELGYEQYF. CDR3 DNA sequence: TGTGCCAGCAGTGAATTGGGCTACGAGCAGTACTTC.

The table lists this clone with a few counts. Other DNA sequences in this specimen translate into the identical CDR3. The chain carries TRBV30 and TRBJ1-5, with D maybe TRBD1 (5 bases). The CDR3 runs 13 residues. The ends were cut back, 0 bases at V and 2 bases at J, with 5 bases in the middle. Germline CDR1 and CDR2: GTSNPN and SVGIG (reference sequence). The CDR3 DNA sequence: TGTGCCTGGAGTGTAGGGGGCAATCAGCCCCAGCATTTT. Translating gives CAWSVGGNQPQHF.

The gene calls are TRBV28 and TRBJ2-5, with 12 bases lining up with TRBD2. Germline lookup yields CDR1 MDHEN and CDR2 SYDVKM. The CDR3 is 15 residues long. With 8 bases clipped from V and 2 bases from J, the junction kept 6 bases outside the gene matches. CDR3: CASGLAGGTQETQYF. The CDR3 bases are TGTGCCAGCGGTCTAGCGGGAGGGACTCAAGAGACCCAGTACTTC.

The CDR3 sequence: CASSTLYWDGLSGNTIYF. CDR3 DNA: TGTGCCAGCAGTACGCTGTACTGGGACGGCCTCTCTGGAAACACCATATATTTT. The rearrangement links TRBV28 to TRBJ1-3; tentatively, D is TRBD1 (5 bases). Trimming pared 5 bases from V and 0 bases from J, leaving 20 bases between. This CDR3 has 18 amino acids. Germline loops: CDR1 MDHEN, CDR2 SYDVKM.

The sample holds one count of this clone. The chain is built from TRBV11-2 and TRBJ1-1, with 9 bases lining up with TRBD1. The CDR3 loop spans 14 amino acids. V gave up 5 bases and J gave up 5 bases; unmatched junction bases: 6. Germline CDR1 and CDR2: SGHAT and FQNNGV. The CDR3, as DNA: TGTGCCAGCAGCCTCGGACAGGGGTGGACTGAAGCTTTCTTT. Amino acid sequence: CASSLGQGWTEAFF.

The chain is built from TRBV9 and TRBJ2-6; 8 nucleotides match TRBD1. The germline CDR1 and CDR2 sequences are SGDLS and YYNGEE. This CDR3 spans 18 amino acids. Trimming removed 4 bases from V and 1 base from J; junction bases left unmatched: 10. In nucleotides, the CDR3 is TGTGCCAGCAGCTTACACAGGGGGAGTCTTTCTGGGGCCAACGTCCTGACTTTC. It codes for CASSLHRGSLSGANVLTF.

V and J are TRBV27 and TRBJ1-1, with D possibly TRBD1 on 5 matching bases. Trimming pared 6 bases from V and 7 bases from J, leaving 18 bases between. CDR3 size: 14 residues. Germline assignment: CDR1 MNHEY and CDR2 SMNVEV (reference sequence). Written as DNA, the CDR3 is TGTGCCAGCAGCTCCGTTAGGGGTGCCAATGAAGCTTTCTTT. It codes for CASSSVRGANEAFF.

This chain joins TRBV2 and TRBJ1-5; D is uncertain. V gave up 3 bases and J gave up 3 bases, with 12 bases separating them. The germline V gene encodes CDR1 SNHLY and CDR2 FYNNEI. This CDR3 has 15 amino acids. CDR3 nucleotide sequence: TGTGCCAGCAGTGAGAGCCAGGTTCCCAATCAGCCCCAGCATTTT. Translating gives CASSESQVPNQPQHF. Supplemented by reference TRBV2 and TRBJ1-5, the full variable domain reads EPEVTQTPSHQVTQMGQEVILRCVPISNHLYFYWYRQILGQKVEFLVSFYNNEISEKSEIFDDQFSVERPDGSNFTLKIRSTKLEDSAMYFCASSESQVPNQPQHFGDGTRLSIL.

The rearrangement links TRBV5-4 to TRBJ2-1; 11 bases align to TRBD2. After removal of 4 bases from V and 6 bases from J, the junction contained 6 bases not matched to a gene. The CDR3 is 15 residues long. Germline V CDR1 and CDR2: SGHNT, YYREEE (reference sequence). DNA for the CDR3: TGTGCCAGCAGCGCCGGGACTAGCGGAGTCAATGAGCAGTTCTTC. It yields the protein CASSAGTSGVNEQFF.

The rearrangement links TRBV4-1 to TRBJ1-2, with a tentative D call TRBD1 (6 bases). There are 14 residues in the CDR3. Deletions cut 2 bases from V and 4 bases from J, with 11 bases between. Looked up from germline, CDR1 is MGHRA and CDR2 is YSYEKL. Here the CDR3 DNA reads TGCGCCAGCAGCCAACACAGGGTGGGCTATGGCTACACCTTC. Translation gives CASSQHRVGYGYTF.

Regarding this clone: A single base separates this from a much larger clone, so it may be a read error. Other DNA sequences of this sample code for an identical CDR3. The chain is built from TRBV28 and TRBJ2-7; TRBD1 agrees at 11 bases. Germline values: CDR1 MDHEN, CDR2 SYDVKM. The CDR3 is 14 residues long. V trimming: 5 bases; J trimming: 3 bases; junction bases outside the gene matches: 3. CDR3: CASSPGTGGYEQYF. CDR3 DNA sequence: TGTGCCAGCAGTCCCGGGACAGGGGGCTACGAGCAGTACTTC.